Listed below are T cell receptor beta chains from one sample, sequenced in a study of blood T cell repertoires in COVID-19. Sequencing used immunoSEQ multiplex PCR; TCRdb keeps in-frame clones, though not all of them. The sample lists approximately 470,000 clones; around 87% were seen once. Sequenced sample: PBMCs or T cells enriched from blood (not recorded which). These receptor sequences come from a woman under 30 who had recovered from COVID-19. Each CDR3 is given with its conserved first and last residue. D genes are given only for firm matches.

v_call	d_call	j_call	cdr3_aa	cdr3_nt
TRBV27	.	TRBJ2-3	CASSLGLAFTDTQYF	TGTGCCAGCAGTTTGGGACTTGCCTTCACAGATACGCAGTATTTT
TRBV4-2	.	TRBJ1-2	CASSQELVTASYGYTF	TGTGCCAGCAGCCAAGAATTAGTGACAGCCAGCTATGGCTACACCTTC
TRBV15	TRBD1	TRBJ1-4	CATRGTVEKLFF	TGTGCCACCAGAGGGACAGTTGAAAAACTGTTTTTT
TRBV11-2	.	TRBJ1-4	CASSLDRREKLFF	TGTGCCAGCAGCTTAGATCGGAGGGAAAAACTGTTTTTT
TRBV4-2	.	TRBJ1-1	CASSRRADWSTEAFF	TGTGCCAGCAGCCGCCGAGCAGATTGGAGCACTGAAGCTTTCTTT
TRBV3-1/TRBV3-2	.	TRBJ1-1	CASSHLSNTEAFF	TGTGCCAGCAGCCATTTGTCAAACACTGAAGCTTTCTTT
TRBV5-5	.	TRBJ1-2	CASSRLEGDGHGYTF	TGTGCCAGCAGCCGCCTTGAGGGGGACGGTCATGGCTACACCTTC
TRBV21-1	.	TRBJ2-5	CASSNNETSGEETQYF	TGTGCCAGCAGCAATAACGAGACTAGCGGGGAGGAGACCCAGTACTTC
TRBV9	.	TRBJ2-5	CASSVGGGALEETQYF	TGTGCCAGCAGCGTAGGTGGGGGGGCCCTGGAAGAGACCCAGTACTTC
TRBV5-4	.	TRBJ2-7	CASSRGNYEQYF	TGTGCCAGCAGCCGGGGGAACTACGAGCAGTACTTC
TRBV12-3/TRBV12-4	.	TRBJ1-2	CASTPRDGYTF	TGTGCCAGCACCCCCAGGGATGGCTACACCTTC
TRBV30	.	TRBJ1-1	CAWSVIGGTTEAFF	TGTGCCTGGAGTGTAATCGGTGGTACGACTGAAGCTTTCTTT
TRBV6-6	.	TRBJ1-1	CASSPTQGANTEAFF	TGTGCCAGCAGTCCAACACAGGGAGCGAACACTGAAGCTTTCTTT
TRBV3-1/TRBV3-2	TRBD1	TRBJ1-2	CASSQGATGGNYGYTF	TGTGCCAGCAGCCAAGGTGCGACAGGGGGCAACTATGGCTACACCTTC
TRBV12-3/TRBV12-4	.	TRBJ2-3	CASREGATDTQYF	TGTGCCAGCAGGGAGGGGGCCACAGATACGCAGTATTTT